Shown below are 25 T cell receptor beta chains from a single sample sequenced in a study of cytomegalovirus exposure and HLA in healthy donors. 13 Jbeta primers and 60 Vbeta primers were used for the PCR. Data came from immunoSEQ multiplex PCR; TCRdb stores just in-frame clones and leaves some out. The sample records roughly 110,000 clones, roughly 82% being singletons. The source material was PBMCs. These receptors all come from a man aged 40-49 years in good health and CMV-seropositive.

This clone was detected only a few times. The chain recombines TRBV7-9 with TRBJ1-2; tentative D call: TRBD1 (5 bases). The V end lost 5 bases, the J end lost 4 bases, and 14 bases lay between the germline ends. This CDR3 is 14 amino acids long. Germline CDR1 SEHNR, CDR2 FQNEAQ (reference sequence). The CDR3 loop is CASSPLAGFYGYTF. CDR3 DNA: TGTGCCAGCAGCCCCTTGGCAGGGTTCTATGGCTACACCTTC.

The chain uses TRBV19 and TRBJ1-1; maybe TRBD1 (5 bases). The CDR3 spans 15 residues. The V gene lost 6 bases and the J gene lost 5 bases, with 19 bases spanning the gap. Germline CDR1 reads LNHDA; CDR2 reads SQIVND (reference sequence). For the CDR3, the DNA is TGTGCCAGTAGCCACCGAGCCAGGGCTAAGACTGAAGCTTTCTTT. Translating gives CASSHRARAKTEAFF.

To note about this clone: This sample includes further DNA sequences coding for the same CDR3. This sequence joins TRBV7-2 and TRBJ2-5; TRBD1 aligns across 10 bases. CDR1 is SGHTA, CDR2 FQGNSA, per germline. V was pared by 5 bases and J by 5 bases, with 5 bases of the junction left unmatched. The length of the CDR3 is 14 residues. CDR3 protein: CASSPDRGRETQYF. The CDR3 DNA reads as TGTGCCAGCAGCCCCGACAGGGGGCGGGAGACCCAGTACTTC.

This rearrangement joins TRBV2 to TRBJ2-5; the match to TRBD2 covers 8 bases. V gave up 5 bases and J gave up 5 bases; unmatched junction bases: 13. The V gene's germline CDR1 is SNHLY and CDR2 FYNNEI. The CDR3 contains 16 residues. DNA for the CDR3: TGTGCCAGCAGTCCGGGGGGGGGACGACGTTTGGAGACCCAGTACTTC. Translated, it gives CASSPGGGRRLETQYF.

This chain links TRBV7-2 with TRBJ1-6, with TRBD1 matching 7 bases. The trim removed 2 bases at V and 7 bases at J, leaving 8 bases unmatched. Germline V gene sequence: CDR1 SGHTA, CDR2 FQGNSA. The CDR3 is 16 amino acids. CDR3 sequence reads: CASSLNPGQLNSPLHF. DNA of the CDR3: TGTGCCAGCAGCTTAAATCCGGGACAGCTAAATTCACCCCTCCACTTT. Looking up the rest from reference TRBV7-2 and TRBJ1-6 gives the full variable domain: GAGVSQSPSNKVTEKGKDVELRCDPISGHTALYWYRQSLGQGLEFLIYFQGNSAPDKSGLPSDRFSAERTGGSVSTLTIQRTQQEDSAVYLCASSLNPGQLNSPLHFGNGTRLTVT.

The rearrangement uses TRBV5-5 and TRBJ1-4; 7 nucleotides line up with TRBD1. This CDR3 contains 15 residues. With 5 bases clipped from V and 3 bases from J, the junction kept 7 bases outside the gene matches. Germline V gene sequence: CDR1 SGHKS, CDR2 YYEKEE (reference sequence). DNA for the CDR3: TGTGCCAGCAGAGTTCCAGGGGGACCTAATGAAAAACTGTTTTTT. Encoded protein: CASRVPGGPNEKLFF.

This clone was seen more than once but under ten times. The V gene is TRBV5-1, the J gene TRBJ1-1; 8 bases match TRBD1. This CDR3 has 13 amino acids. CDR1 and CDR2 from the germline V gene are SGHRS and YFSETQ. The ends lost 7 bases at V and 3 bases at J; junction bases unmatched: 5. This chain's CDR3 is CASQKQGDTEAFF. The DNA for the CDR3 is TGCGCCAGCCAAAAACAGGGGGACACTGAAGCTTTCTTT.

The chain combines TRBV29-1 with TRBJ1-1; D perhaps matches TRBD1 (5 bases). Germline V CDR1 and CDR2: SQVTM, ANQGSEA. The V gene lost 1 base and the J gene lost 4 bases, with 10 bases spanning the gap. The CDR3 has 13 residues. The DNA for the CDR3 is TGCAGCGTTGAAGGGGCAGGGTCCACTGAAGCTTTCTTT. Translation gives CSVEGAGSTEAFF.

J is TRBJ1-5 and V is TRBV28; the D is unclear. Per the germline V gene, CDR1 is MDHEN and CDR2 is SYDVKM. The CDR3 runs to 14 residues. The germline V and J ends were trimmed by 7 bases and 4 bases, with 14 bases remaining between them. CDR3 bases: TGTGCCAGCATCAATCGACTGAGAAATCAGCCCCAGCATTTT. Residues: CASINRLRNQPQHF.

The chain employs TRBV19 and TRBJ2-7; 11 bases are a match to TRBD2. CDR1 and CDR2 (germline): LNHDA, SQIVND (reference sequence). With V trimmed by 3 bases and J by 5 bases, 6 bases remained unmatched. This CDR3 is built from 15 residues. DNA for the CDR3: TGTGCCAGTAGTATCCAACCGGGACTAGCGGACGAGCAGTACTTC. Amino acids: CASSIQPGLADEQYF.

This clone showed up just once. The chain employs TRBV27 and TRBJ2-7, with 8 bases fitting TRBD2. This CDR3 contains 15 residues. The germline gives CDR1 MNHEY, CDR2 SMNVEV (reference sequence). Germline trimming cut 11 bases from V and 2 bases from J; bases unmatched to any gene: 14. CDR3 protein: CASGGGGGPAYEQYF. CDR3 DNA sequence: TGTGCCTCGGGGGGGGGAGGGGGGCCCGCCTACGAGCAGTACTTC.

The chain couples TRBV6-1 to TRBJ2-6; 7 bases are shared with TRBD1. The germline V gene encodes CDR1 MNHNS and CDR2 SASEGT. This CDR3 region has 15 residues. V lost 7 bases to trimming and J lost 0 bases; unmatched junction nucleotides: 3. Written as DNA, the CDR3 is TGTGCCAGCACAGGGGGATACTCTGGGGCCAACGTCCTGACTTTC. It yields the protein CASTGGYSGANVLTF.

The DNA of the CDR3 is TGTGCCAGCAGTCCCACGACAGGGGACACTGAAGCTTTCTTT. Amino acid sequence: CASSPTTGDTEAFF. This chain connects TRBV28 to TRBJ1-1, with 8 bases fitting TRBD1. The CDR3 has 14 residues. The junction had 5 bases not matched to a gene; V was cut back by 5 bases and J by 3 bases. CDR1 and CDR2 (germline): MDHEN, SYDVKM.

The chain is built from TRBV19 and TRBJ1-4; D unresolved. Trimming pared 3 bases from V and 7 bases from J, leaving 12 bases between. Germline lookup yields CDR1 LNHDA and CDR2 SQIVND (reference sequence). The CDR3 consists of 14 residues. This CDR3 reads CASSILRGGEKLFF. CDR3 sequence (DNA): TGTGCCAGTAGTATCTTACGAGGAGGTGAAAAACTGTTTTTT. Variable domain in full (rest from reference TRBV19 and TRBJ1-4): DGGITQSPKYLFRKEGQNVTLSCEQNLNHDAMYWYRQDPGQGLRLIYYSQIVNDFQKGDIAEGYSVSREKKESFPLTVTSAQKNPTAFYLCASSILRGGEKLFFGSGTQLSVL.

The CDR3 bases are TGTGCCACCGGAGGGGTAAATGGGGACACTGAAGCTTTCTTT. Amino acid sequence: CATGGVNGDTEAFF. The rearrangement uses TRBV7-9 and TRBJ1-1; TRBD1 is a possible D gene (5 bases). Trimming pared 10 bases from V and 3 bases from J, leaving 18 bases between. Germline-derived CDR1 and CDR2 are SEHNR and FQNEAQ (reference sequence). CDR3 length equals 14 residues.

The chain employs TRBV10-2 and TRBJ2-7, with TRBD2 matching over 8 bases. V shed 3 bases, J shed 0 bases, and the junction held 13 bases outside the gene matches. The CDR3 extends over 18 amino acids. Germline V gene sequence: CDR1 WSHSY, CDR2 SAAADI. The CDR3 DNA reads TGCGCCAGCAGTGACCCCCGGCGGCGGGGGGCAAACTCCTACGAGCAGTACTTC. Encoded protein: CASSDPRRRGANSYEQYF.

The CDR3, as DNA: TGTGCCAGCAGTTTAACCCTTGGACAGGGGGCATACGAGCAGTACTTC. As protein: CASSLTLGQGAYEQYF. The rearrangement links TRBV28 to TRBJ2-7; 11 bases are shared with TRBD1. The CDR3 has 16 residues. V shed 2 bases and J 4 bases; nucleotides not matched to a gene: 7. CDR1 MDHEN and CDR2 SYDVKM come from the germline V gene. Full variable domain (rest looked up from reference TRBV28 and TRBJ2-7): DVKVTQSSRYLVKRTGEKVFLECVQDMDHENMFWYRQDPGLGLRLIYFSYDVKMKEKGDIPEGYSVSREKKERFSLILESASTNQTSMYLCASSLTLGQGAYEQYFGPGTRLTVT.

The chain links TRBV7-6 to TRBJ2-2; TRBD1 aligns across 7 bases. CDR1 and CDR2 from the germline V gene are SGHVS and FNYEAQ. The junction had 6 bases not matched to a gene; V was cut back by 5 bases and J by 0 bases. This CDR3 spans 16 amino acids. CDR3 DNA sequence: TGTGCCAGCAGCCCCCCGACAGGGACGAACACCGGGGAGCTGTTTTTT. Encoded protein: CASSPPTGTNTGELFF.

The rearrangement uses TRBV4-2 and TRBJ2-5; 7 nucleotides line up with TRBD1. Germline CDR1 is LGHNA and CDR2 is YNFKEQ. This CDR3 is 14 amino acids long. With V trimmed by 5 bases and J by 1 base, 4 bases remained unmatched. CDR3 DNA sequence: TGTGCCAGCAGCTTGGGACAGATCCAAGAGACCCAGTACTTC. Translation gives CASSLGQIQETQYF.

The rearrangement joins TRBV4-3 to TRBJ2-7, with D perhaps TRBD2 (6 bases). The V and J ends lost 1 base and 3 bases respectively, with 16 bases between them. The CDR3 runs to 16 residues. The germline V gene encodes CDR1 LGHNA and CDR2 YSLEER. The CDR3 region is CASSQVPGGPLYEQYF. The DNA for the CDR3 is TGCGCCAGCAGCCAAGTACCCGGGGGACCCCTCTACGAGCAGTACTTC.

The gene calls are TRBV27 and TRBJ2-2; 9 nucleotides align to TRBD2. The germline CDR1 and CDR2 sequences are MNHEY and SMNVEV (reference sequence). V was pared by 3 bases and J by 0 bases, with 2 bases of the junction left unmatched. CDR3 size: 16 residues. Here the CDR3 reads CASSFRLAANTGELFF. The CDR3 nucleotides are TGTGCCAGCAGTTTCAGACTAGCGGCGAACACCGGGGAGCTGTTTTTT.

This clone was counted a few times. The chain links TRBV4-3 to TRBJ2-2; 8 nucleotides align to TRBD2. Germline CDR1 and CDR2: LGHNA and YSLEER. This CDR3 region has 16 residues. J lost 4 bases, V lost 5 bases, and 9 bases had no gene match. The CDR3 is CASSGLGLVGTGELFF. The DNA of the CDR3 is TGCGCCAGCAGCGGCCTGGGACTAGTGGGCACCGGGGAGCTGTTTTTT.

The V and J genes are TRBV7-6 and TRBJ2-2, with a weak D call TRBD1 (5 bases). In germline, CDR1 is SGHVS, CDR2 FNYEAQ. Trimming shortened V by 5 bases and J by 0 bases, and 16 bases separated the two germline ends. This CDR3 has 17 residues. CDR3 sequence reads: CASSPRPAGTNTGELFF. CDR3 bases: TGTGCCAGCAGCCCTAGACCGGCAGGGACGAACACCGGGGAGCTGTTTTTT.

This chain joins TRBV29-1 and TRBJ1-2; D gene unclear. The germline V gene has CDR1 SQVTM and CDR2 ANQGSEA. This CDR3 has 13 residues. Between the trimmed V and J ends, which lost 6 bases and 3 bases, there was a span of 14 bases. Written as DNA, the CDR3 is TGCAGCGTGGTCGAGAGTCTCCACTATGGCTACACCTTC. Amino acids: CSVVESLHYGYTF.

The sample holds one count of this clone. The chain combines TRBV5-5 with TRBJ1-5; weak D call: TRBD1 (5 bases). The CDR3 runs 15 residues. The germline V gene has CDR1 SGHKS and CDR2 YYEKEE (reference sequence). The ends were cut back, 0 bases at V and 2 bases at J, with 9 bases in the middle. Here the CDR3 reads CASSLDGGGNQPQHF. The CDR3 DNA sequence: TGTGCCAGCAGCTTGGACGGGGGAGGCAATCAGCCCCAGCATTTT.